The rows below give T cell receptor beta chains drawn from one sample of a study of neurological immune-mediated disorders. TCRdb used MiXCR to reprocess the 5' RACE reads, holding one entry per CDR3 protein. The data contain about 51,000 distinct CDR3 sequences, around 17% of them seen just once; the ten biggest clones take up under 4.5%. The sample consisted of PBMCs. Receptor source: a man in his fifties or sixties in good health. The CDR3 runs from the conserved cysteine through the conserved F or W. Each record gives: J gene, clone size, V gene, D gene, CDR3 protein, CDR3 DNA. A D gene is named only where the DNA matches it firmly. Clone size is not always given. Where it is, it says once, few, many or a class for expanded clones.

j_call: TRBJ2-7; clone_size: medium-sized; v_call: TRBV5-1; d_call: TRBD1; cdr3_aa: CASSFGDRAYEQYF; cdr3_nt: TGCGCCAGCAGCTTTGGGGACAGGGCCTACGAGCAGTACTTC
j_call: TRBJ1-1; clone_size: many; v_call: TRBV4-1; d_call: -; cdr3_aa: CASVGQNTEAFF; cdr3_nt: TGCGCCAGCGTGGGACAGAACACTGAAGCTTTCTTT
j_call: TRBJ2-1; clone_size: -; v_call: TRBV21-1; d_call: -; cdr3_aa: CASSFYICSTPSYGYNEQFF; cdr3_nt: -
j_call: TRBJ1-4; clone_size: many; v_call: TRBV12-3/TRBV12-4; d_call: -; cdr3_aa: CASSLSPIEKLFF; cdr3_nt: TGTGCCAGCAGTTTGAGCCCGATAGAAAAACTGTTTTTT
j_call: TRBJ2-2; clone_size: many; v_call: TRBV11-3; d_call: -; cdr3_aa: CASSLDMNTGELFF; cdr3_nt: TGTGCCAGCAGCTTAGATATGAACACCGGGGAGCTGTTTTTT
j_call: TRBJ2-7; clone_size: many; v_call: TRBV7-2; d_call: TRBD1; cdr3_aa: CASSLRTGEGYEQYF; cdr3_nt: TGTGCCAGCAGCCTAAGGACAGGGGAAGGCTACGAGCAGTACTTC
j_call: TRBJ2-6; clone_size: -; v_call: TRBV6-1; d_call: TRBD1; cdr3_aa: CASSPDWAGGPGANVLTF; cdr3_nt: TGTGCCAGCAGCCCGGATTGGGCAGGGGGCCCTGGGGCCAACGTCCTGACTTTC
j_call: TRBJ1-2; clone_size: many; v_call: TRBV5-1; d_call: -; cdr3_aa: CASSSSGHLLSGYTF; cdr3_nt: TGCGCCAGCAGCTCCTCGGGACACCTCCTAAGTGGCTACACCTTC
j_call: TRBJ1-1; clone_size: many; v_call: TRBV29-1; d_call: -; cdr3_aa: CSVDGGDPTANAFF; cdr3_nt: TGCAGCGTTGACGGGGGGGACCCCACGGCGAACGCTTTCTTT
j_call: TRBJ1-1; clone_size: many; v_call: TRBV12-3/TRBV12-4; d_call: -; cdr3_aa: CAVPKENTEAFF; cdr3_nt: TGTGCCGTCCCAAAAGAGAACACTGAAGCTTTCTTT
j_call: TRBJ2-3; clone_size: few; v_call: TRBV5-1; d_call: -; cdr3_aa: CASSLRVSQRDTDTQYF; cdr3_nt: TGCGCCAGCAGCTTGCGGGTTAGTCAAAGGGACACAGATACGCAGTATTTT
j_call: TRBJ2-2; clone_size: many; v_call: TRBV15; d_call: -; cdr3_aa: CATSRELGELFF; cdr3_nt: TGTGCCACCAGCAGAGAACTCGGGGAGCTGTTTTTT
j_call: TRBJ2-1; clone_size: -; v_call: TRBV19; d_call: TRBD1; cdr3_aa: CASRTGFGNEQFF; cdr3_nt: TGTGCCAGTCGGACAGGGTTTGGGAATGAGCAGTTCTTC
j_call: TRBJ1-1; clone_size: many; v_call: TRBV5-1; d_call: -; cdr3_aa: CASSPTVMGAGKNTEAFF; cdr3_nt: TGCGCCAGCAGCCCGACCGTGATGGGGGCAGGAAAGAACACTGAAGCTTTCTTT
j_call: TRBJ2-2; clone_size: many; v_call: TRBV6-2/TRBV6-3; d_call: -; cdr3_aa: CASRRQGISGRRFGELFF; cdr3_nt: TGTGCCAGCAGGCGACAGGGGATTAGCGGGAGAAGGTTCGGGGAGCTGTTTTTT
j_call: TRBJ2-5; clone_size: -; v_call: TRBV6-5; d_call: -; cdr3_aa: CASSYGVGGDTQYF; cdr3_nt: TGTGCCAGCAGTTACGGAGTCGGGGGAGATACCCAGTACTTC
j_call: TRBJ1-2; clone_size: many; v_call: TRBV5-1; d_call: -; cdr3_aa: CASSTGGPGIDYGYTF; cdr3_nt: TGCGCCAGCAGCACGGGAGGGCCAGGGATCGACTATGGCTACACCTTC
j_call: TRBJ2-1; clone_size: many; v_call: TRBV4-3; d_call: -; cdr3_aa: CASSQDRRDEQFF; cdr3_nt: TGCGCCAGCAGCCAAGATCGTCGGGATGAGCAGTTCTTC
j_call: TRBJ1-4; clone_size: once; v_call: TRBV28; d_call: -; cdr3_aa: CASSPATNEKLFF; cdr3_nt: TGTGCCAGCAGTCCGGCAACTAATGAAAAACTGTTTTTT
j_call: TRBJ2-7; clone_size: many; v_call: TRBV7-8; d_call: -; cdr3_aa: CASKIDGARGEQYF; cdr3_nt: TGTGCCAGCAAGATTGACGGTGCGCGGGGCGAGCAGTACTTC
j_call: TRBJ2-3; clone_size: many; v_call: TRBV19; d_call: -; cdr3_aa: CATRDRGTDTQYF; cdr3_nt: TGTGCCACCCGGGACCGCGGGACAGATACGCAGTATTTT
j_call: TRBJ2-1; clone_size: many; v_call: TRBV20-1; d_call: TRBD2; cdr3_aa: CSARGTSGFNEQFF; cdr3_nt: TGCAGTGCTAGAGGGACTAGCGGGTTCAATGAGCAGTTCTTC
j_call: TRBJ1-3; clone_size: many; v_call: TRBV7-9; d_call: TRBD1; cdr3_aa: CASSLSTGGGNTIYF; cdr3_nt: TGTGCCAGCAGCCTCTCGACAGGGGGTGGAAACACCATATATTTT
j_call: TRBJ1-1; clone_size: many; v_call: TRBV15; d_call: -; cdr3_aa: CATSSPGRNEAFF; cdr3_nt: TGTGCCACCAGCAGCCCGGGACGCAATGAAGCTTTCTTT
j_call: TRBJ2-7; clone_size: -; v_call: TRBV2; d_call: -; cdr3_aa: CASSEARGGSYEQYF; cdr3_nt: TGTGCCAGCAGTGAAGCCAGGGGGGGCTCCTACGAGCAGTACTTC
j_call: TRBJ1-1; clone_size: many; v_call: TRBV12-3/TRBV12-4; d_call: -; cdr3_aa: CASSLTLTEAFF; cdr3_nt: TGTGCCAGCAGTTTGACCCTGACTGAAGCTTTCTTT
j_call: TRBJ2-4; clone_size: many; v_call: TRBV2; d_call: -; cdr3_aa: CASTNQGSTIQYF; cdr3_nt: TGTGCCAGCACCAACCAAGGGTCTACGATTCAGTACTTC
j_call: TRBJ2-1; clone_size: many; v_call: TRBV7-9; d_call: -; cdr3_aa: CASTVGGNYNEQFF; cdr3_nt: TGTGCCAGCACCGTAGGCGGGAATTACAATGAGCAGTTCTTC
j_call: TRBJ2-3; clone_size: many; v_call: TRBV7-3; d_call: TRBD2; cdr3_aa: CASSLAGGTDTQYF; cdr3_nt: TGTGCCAGCAGCTTGGCGGGAGGCACAGATACGCAGTATTTT
j_call: TRBJ2-7; clone_size: many; v_call: TRBV10-3; d_call: -; cdr3_aa: CAISGGSETYEQYF; cdr3_nt: TGTGCCATCAGTGGTGGTTCAGAGACCTACGAGCAGTACTTC
j_call: TRBJ1-2; clone_size: -; v_call: TRBV5-1; d_call: -; cdr3_aa: CASCLGGVDYGYTF; cdr3_nt: TGCGCCAGCTGCTTGGGTGGGGTTGACTATGGCTACACCTTC
j_call: TRBJ2-2; clone_size: many; v_call: TRBV7-3; d_call: TRBD2; cdr3_aa: CASSLTGSGRGRAGELFF; cdr3_nt: TGTGCCAGCAGCTTAACTGGTAGCGGGAGAGGAAGGGCCGGGGAGCTGTTTTTT
j_call: TRBJ2-3; clone_size: many; v_call: TRBV20-1; d_call: -; cdr3_aa: CSARGVHSTDTQYF; cdr3_nt: TGCAGTGCTAGAGGCGTCCACTCCACAGATACGCAGTATTTT
j_call: TRBJ2-7; clone_size: many; v_call: TRBV7-2; d_call: TRBD1; cdr3_aa: CASSFRTGVYEQYF; cdr3_nt: TGTGCCAGCAGCTTTCGGACAGGGGTCTACGAGCAGTACTTC
j_call: TRBJ1-2; clone_size: many; v_call: TRBV4-1; d_call: -; cdr3_aa: CASSQDLLGGRNGYTF; cdr3_nt: TGCGCCAGCAGCCAAGATCTCCTAGGGGGGAGGAATGGCTACACCTTC
j_call: TRBJ2-7; clone_size: many; v_call: TRBV7-8; d_call: -; cdr3_aa: CASSLWRSLTYEQYF; cdr3_nt: TGTGCCAGCAGCTTATGGCGTTCCCTTACCTACGAGCAGTACTTC
j_call: TRBJ2-1; clone_size: many; v_call: TRBV5-1; d_call: -; cdr3_aa: CASSPYRGGYNEQFF; cdr3_nt: TGCGCCAGCAGCCCGTACAGGGGGGGTTACAATGAGCAGTTCTTC
j_call: TRBJ2-7; clone_size: -; v_call: TRBV20-1; d_call: -; cdr3_aa: CSDQPPREQYF; cdr3_nt: TGCAGTGATCAACCCCCCAGGGAGCAGTACTTC
j_call: TRBJ2-7; clone_size: many; v_call: TRBV7-9; d_call: TRBD2; cdr3_aa: CASSSSGSNPYEQYF; cdr3_nt: TGTGCCAGCAGCTCTAGCGGGAGTAATCCCTACGAGCAGTACTTC
j_call: TRBJ1-1; clone_size: many; v_call: TRBV28; d_call: -; cdr3_aa: CASSSTGAGISDTEAFF; cdr3_nt: TGTGCCAGCAGTTCAACAGGCGCCGGCATATCGGACACTGAAGCTTTCTTT
j_call: TRBJ2-3; clone_size: many; v_call: TRBV12-3/TRBV12-4; d_call: -; cdr3_aa: CASRLGGTDTQYF; cdr3_nt: TGTGCCAGCAGGCTGGGGGGCACAGATACGCAGTATTTT
j_call: TRBJ1-1; clone_size: many; v_call: TRBV5-1; d_call: TRBD1; cdr3_aa: CASSEDGQVSNTEAFF; cdr3_nt: TGCGCCAGCAGCGAGGACGGACAGGTTTCGAACACTGAAGCTTTCTTT
j_call: TRBJ1-1; clone_size: many; v_call: TRBV14; d_call: -; cdr3_aa: CASSQDKAANTEAFF; cdr3_nt: TGTGCCAGCAGCCAAGATAAAGCAGCGAACACTGAAGCTTTCTTT
j_call: TRBJ2-5; clone_size: many; v_call: TRBV20-1; d_call: -; cdr3_aa: CSAGGRARYLQETQYF; cdr3_nt: TGCAGTGCTGGGGGCAGGGCGAGGTATCTTCAAGAGACCCAGTACTTC
j_call: TRBJ1-2; clone_size: many; v_call: TRBV7-2; d_call: -; cdr3_aa: CASSPGLNPQLPRDGYTF; cdr3_nt: TGTGCCAGCAGCCCCGGACTGAATCCTCAGCTACCCAGGGATGGCTACACCTTC
j_call: TRBJ2-7; clone_size: many; v_call: TRBV9; d_call: TRBD1; cdr3_aa: CASSVVRGTGEEQYF; cdr3_nt: TGTGCCAGCAGCGTAGTGAGAGGGACAGGGGAAGAGCAGTACTTC
j_call: TRBJ2-7; clone_size: many; v_call: TRBV7-8; d_call: TRBD1; cdr3_aa: CASSLWDRPYEQYF; cdr3_nt: TGTGCCAGCAGCCTCTGGGACAGACCGTACGAGCAGTACTTC
j_call: TRBJ1-5; clone_size: many; v_call: TRBV27; d_call: -; cdr3_aa: CASSRGPLGNQPQHF; cdr3_nt: TGTGCCAGCAGCCGGGGCCCGCTGGGAAATCAGCCCCAGCATTTT
j_call: TRBJ2-3; clone_size: -; v_call: TRBV7-2; d_call: -; cdr3_aa: CASSSRASGSDTQYF; cdr3_nt: TGTGCCAGCAGCTCCCGGGCCTCCGGGTCAGATACGCAGTATTTT
j_call: TRBJ2-1; clone_size: -; v_call: TRBV5-1; d_call: -; cdr3_aa: CASSLGGPNEQFF; cdr3_nt: TGCGCCAGCAGCTTGGGGGGACCCAATGAGCAGTTCTTC
j_call: TRBJ2-3; clone_size: many; v_call: TRBV20-1; d_call: -; cdr3_aa: CSARDLRGSTDTQYF; cdr3_nt: TGCAGTGCTAGAGATCTACGGGGTAGCACAGATACGCAGTATTTT